These 14 T cell receptor beta chains were sequenced from one sample in a study of regulatory T cells in long-lasting Graves disease. In building TCR beta libraries, iRepertoire HTBI primers were used together with Arm-PCR of CDR3 regions. TCRdb processed the multiplex PCR reads anew with MiXCR; each CDR3 protein has one entry. The table shows a few hundred thousand distinct CDR3 sequences, with roughly 16% occurring only once. Documented time point: newly diagnosed GD, antithyroid drugs for less than 3 months. Preparation of the TCR library used RNA extracted from PBMCs. The same specimen was also included in a second study, on T cells in Graves' hyperthyroidism and ophthalmopathy.

Sequences were derived from peripheral blood mononuclear cells (PBMCs), sampled at new diagnosis, from a patient treated with antithyroid drugs. These receptors were taken from a woman in her late teens or twenties with Graves disease.

This clonotype has ten or more counts. This chain links TRBV18 with TRBJ1-5; D is ambiguous. The germline V gene has CDR1 KGHSH and CDR2 LQKENI. This CDR3 has 15 amino acids. The V end was cut by 6 bases, the J end by 1 base, with 13 bases between. CDR3 sequence (DNA): TGTGCCAGCTCGGAGGAGGGTTGGAGCAATCAGCCCCAGCATTTT. It encodes CASSEEGWSNQPQHF.

The chain couples TRBV5-5 to TRBJ1-3; D ambiguous. The germline gives CDR1 SGHKS, CDR2 YYEKEE (reference sequence). The ends were cut back, 0 bases at V and 0 bases at J, with 10 bases in the middle. The CDR3 is made up of 16 amino acids. The CDR3 here is CASSLAGRYSGNTIYF. The DNA of the CDR3 is TGTGCCAGCAGCTTGGCTGGGAGGTACTCTGGAAACACCATATATTTT.

The chain carries TRBV28 and TRBJ2-6; TRBD1 might be the D (5 bases). The CDR3 has 15 residues. V lost 2 bases, J lost 1 base, and 6 bases lay in between. Germline V gene data show CDR1 as MDHEN and CDR2 as SYDVKM. Here the CDR3 reads CASSLPGSGANVLTF. CDR3 in DNA: TGTGCCAGCAGTTTACCAGGGTCTGGGGCCAACGTCCTGACTTTC.

This clonotype has ten or more counts. The gene calls are TRBV2 and TRBJ1-2; 9 bases are a match to TRBD1. The V segment lost 7 bases and the J segment 8 bases; nucleotides outside the gene matches: 5. Germline values: CDR1 SNHLY, CDR2 FYNNEI. The CDR3 is 12 residues long. CDR3 residues: CASTTGGIGYTF. CDR3 DNA sequence: TGTGCCAGCACCACAGGGGGCATCGGCTACACCTTC. The variable domain in full, completed from reference TRBV2 and TRBJ1-2, reads EPEVTQTPSHQVTQMGQEVILRCVPISNHLYFYWYRQILGQKVEFLVSFYNNEISEKSEIFDDQFSVERPDGSNFTLKIRSTKLEDSAMYFCASTTGGIGYTFGSGTRLTVV.

This clonotype turned up a few times. This chain joins TRBV20-1 and TRBJ1-2, with D perhaps matching TRBD1 (6 bases). Trimming cost V 7 bases and J 0 bases, with 9 bases left between them. Germline loops: CDR1 DFQATT, CDR2 SNEGSKA (reference sequence). The CDR3 runs 12 residues. Written as DNA, the CDR3 is TGCAGTGAGGACAGCGCTAACTATGGCTACACCTTC. Amino acid sequence: CSEDSANYGYTF.

This clonotype was counted at least ten times. The V and J genes are TRBV20-1 and TRBJ2-7; 10 nucleotides match TRBD2. Germline-derived CDR1 and CDR2 are DFQATT and SNEGSKA (reference sequence). The CDR3 contains 14 residues. V gave up 6 bases and J gave up 2 bases; unmatched junction bases: 7. Here the CDR3 DNA reads TGCAGTGCCAAAAGACTAGCGGGTACCTACGAGCAGTACTTC. Residues: CSAKRLAGTYEQYF.

In its sample, this clonotype was seen many times. The chain uses TRBV30 and TRBJ2-1, with a possible D match to TRBD2 (6 bases). Germline V lookup: CDR1 GTSNPN, CDR2 SVGIG (reference sequence). V lost 1 base and J lost 2, with 15 bases in between. This CDR3 spans 16 amino acids. The chain's CDR3 is CAWSGGVNLTYNEQFF. In nucleotides, the CDR3 is TGTGCCTGGAGTGGGGGGGTCAACCTCACCTACAATGAGCAGTTCTTC. Together with reference TRBV30 and TRBJ2-1, the CDR3 gives the full variable domain: SQTIHQWPATLVQPVGSPLSLECTVEGTSNPNLYWYRQAAGRGLQLLFYSVGIGQISSEVPQNLSASRPQDRQFILSSKKLLLSDSGFYLCAWSGGVNLTYNEQFFGPGTRLTVL.

This chain joins TRBV6-1 and TRBJ1-6, with D perhaps TRBD1 (6 bases). Germline CDR1 is MNHNS and CDR2 is SASEGT. The CDR3 is 14 residues long. The germline V and J ends were trimmed by 2 bases and 13 bases, with 15 bases remaining between them. The CDR3: CASSEKGGMVPLHF. For the CDR3, the DNA is TGTGCCAGCAGTGAAAAGGGGGGAATGGTTCCCCTCCACTTT.

This clonotype was seen repeatedly, ten times or more. The J gene is TRBJ1-6, the V gene TRBV7-2; D is ambiguous. Germline V gives CDR1 SGHTA, CDR2 FQGNSA. The CDR3 sequence is 15 residues long. Trimming pared 8 bases from V and 0 bases from J, leaving 11 bases between. The CDR3 nucleotides are TGTGCCAGCTTCGCCCCCAGCTCCTATAATTCACCCCTCCACTTT. Translating gives CASFAPSSYNSPLHF.

The chain carries TRBV11-2 and TRBJ1-1; TRBD1 matches 7 bases. The CDR3 is made up of 16 amino acids. After removal of 0 bases from V and 0 bases from J, the junction contained 4 bases not matched to a gene. Germline CDR1 and CDR2: SGHAT and FQNNGV. The CDR3: CASSLDRGVMNTEAFF. For the CDR3, the DNA is TGTGCCAGCAGCTTAGACAGGGGGGTCATGAACACTGAAGCTTTCTTT.

This clonotype was found a few times. This rearrangement joins TRBV6-1 to TRBJ1-6, with TRBD1 as a possible D gene (6 bases). This CDR3 contains 15 residues. V was clipped by 5 bases and J by 10 bases, with 18 bases between them. Germline CDR1 MNHNS, CDR2 SASEGT. CDR3 DNA: TGTGCCAGCAGTACACACGGGGGGCAGGAGTCACCCCTCCACTTT. Encoded protein: CASSTHGGQESPLHF.

The CDR3 region has the DNA TGTGCCAGCAGCGCCGAAGGGCTAGCGGACAATGAGCAGTTCTTC. Translating gives CASSAEGLADNEQFF. J is TRBJ2-1 and V is TRBV9; 7 bases match TRBD2. Germline-derived CDR1 and CDR2 are SGDLS and YYNGEE. The V and J ends lost 3 bases and 5 bases, in that order; junction bases with no gene match: 8. This CDR3 has 15 amino acids.

This clonotype was counted ten times or more. The chain uses TRBV5-1 and TRBJ1-1; tentatively, D is TRBD1 (6 bases). This CDR3 region has 15 residues. Between the trimmed V and J ends, which lost 0 bases and 5 bases, there was a span of 14 bases. Germline V CDR1 and CDR2: SGHRS, YFSETQ. The DNA for the CDR3 is TGCGCCAGCAGCTTGGATCGCCAGGGGAGGACTGAAGCTTTCTTT. It translates to CASSLDRQGRTEAFF.

To note about this clonotype: A read error is possible here, since a much larger clone lies one base away. This chain uses TRBV27 with TRBJ2-3, with 10 bases matching TRBD2. This CDR3 region has 20 residues. Germline CDR1 reads MNHEY; CDR2 reads SMNVEV (reference sequence). CDR3 sequence (DNA): TGTGCCGGCAGTTTTAGGGGGGCTAGCGGGAGTTGGGGACGCACAGATACGCAGTATTTT. It yields the protein CAGSFRGASGSWGRTDTQYF.